This T cell receptor beta chain was identified in a study of cytomegalovirus exposure and HLA in healthy donors. On the study more broadly: Early on, a data release was issued that held tens of millions of unique TCRs from HLA-typed donors. Study results and caveats: Researchers reportedly found TCR beta sequences accurately predicted most subjects' HLA-A and HLA-B alleles.

Trimming left V 7 bases short and J 10 bases short, with 22 bases between. The germline gives CDR1 MNHEY, CDR2 SVGAGI. This CDR3 is built from 14 residues. PCR primers comprised 60 Vbeta and 13 Jbeta primers. Produced via immunoSEQ multiplex PCR; TCRdb's table is partial and in-frame only. Among about 120,000 clones, around 76% were seen once, and the ten largest hold 10% to 15%. Worth noting for this clone: Its specificity is not known.

This rearrangement joins TRBV6-5 to TRBJ1-1; possibly TRBD1 for D (5 bases). The clonotype comes from a woman aged 40 to 50 in good health and CMV-seropositive. The sample was PBMCs. CDR3 bases: TGTGCCAGCACTCGGGGGGGGACCTCAAAAGGAGCTTTCTTT. This sequence encodes CASTRGGTSKGAFF.